This passage covers 20 T cell receptor beta chains from one sample sequenced in a study of identical twins. TCRdb used MiXCR to reprocess the 5' RACE reads, holding one entry per CDR3 protein. This table has hundreds of thousands of distinct CDR3 sequences, about 12% appearing once. The data also belong to a second study, concerning yellow fever vaccine responses in identical twins.

Sequenced input: PBMCs. All receptors come from a woman between 18 and 29 years old in good health.

This clonotype was found many times. The chain is built from TRBV28 and TRBJ2-5, with 11 positions matching TRBD2. CDR1 and CDR2 from the germline V gene are MDHEN and SYDVKM. Losses at the gene ends were 4 bases for V and 9 bases for J; bases not matched to a gene: 13. This CDR3 contains 16 residues. CDR3 amino acids: CASSSTSSGRGISQYF. The CDR3 bases are TGTGCCAGCAGTTCGACTAGTAGCGGGAGGGGAATTTCCCAGTACTTC.

In regard to this clonotype: One base away lies a much larger clone, so this may be a sequencing read error. The chain has TRBV15 and TRBJ2-5; D might be TRBD2 (5 bases). Trimming removed 5 bases from V and 10 bases from J, with 23 bases in between. This CDR3 region has 15 residues. From germline, CDR1 is LNHNV and CDR2 YYDKDF (reference sequence). The CDR3 sequence is CATSWIARTFDNQYF. CDR3 coding DNA: TGTGCCACCAGCTGGATAGCGCGGACCTTCGATAACCAGTACTTC.

The table lists this clonotype with a few counts. The chain employs TRBV20-1 and TRBJ2-6; weak D call: TRBD1 (6 bases). This CDR3 spans 17 amino acids. Looked up from germline, CDR1 is DFQATT and CDR2 is SNEGSKA (reference sequence). Trimming cost V 0 bases and J 1 base, with 13 bases left between them. The CDR3 DNA follows: TGCAGTGCTAGAGACGAATTCAGGGGATCTGGGGCCAACGTCCTGACTTTC. Its protein is CSARDEFRGSGANVLTF.

This clonotype was found a few times. The V and J genes are TRBV28 and TRBJ2-5; TRBD2 agrees at 7 bases. V lost 5 bases to trimming and J lost 4 bases; unmatched junction nucleotides: 7. CDR3 size: 14 residues. Per germline, CDR1 MDHEN and CDR2 SYDVKM. The CDR3 sequence: CASSPSGVGETQYF. The CDR3 nucleotides are TGTGCCAGCAGTCCAAGCGGGGTAGGAGAGACCCAGTACTTC.

DNA of the CDR3: TGTGCCACCAGAGTGGCGGGGGTCCAAGAGACCCAGTACTTC. Translating it yields CATRVAGVQETQYF. The chain carries TRBV6-1 and TRBJ2-5, with TRBD2 identical over 7 bases. The CDR3 length is 14 residues. Unmatched junction bases numbered 9, after V lost 10 bases and J lost 1 base. Germline values: CDR1 MNHNS, CDR2 SASEGT.

There are a few counts of this clonotype. The chain combines TRBV9 with TRBJ1-1; D call uncertain. V shed 1 base and J shed 0 bases, with 4 bases lying between them. This CDR3 contains 13 residues. Germline V gene sequence: CDR1 SGDLS, CDR2 YYNGEE. Written as DNA, the CDR3 is TGTGCCAGCAGCGTACACCTGAACACTGAAGCTTTCTTT. Its translation: CASSVHLNTEAFF.

This clonotype has a count of ten or more. The rearrangement links TRBV19 to TRBJ1-5; D is unclear. The CDR3 consists of 17 residues. The germline V and J ends were trimmed by 4 bases and 2 bases, with 18 bases remaining between them. In germline, CDR1 is LNHDA, CDR2 SQIVND (reference sequence). This chain's CDR3 is CASSTTMLEARNQPQHF. For the CDR3, the DNA is TGTGCCAGTAGTACCACCATGCTTGAGGCCCGCAATCAGCCCCAGCATTTT.

The rearrangement joins TRBV20-1 to TRBJ2-3, with 7 bases aligning to TRBD2. This CDR3 region has 13 residues. Germline-derived CDR1 and CDR2 are DFQATT and SNEGSKA (reference sequence). After removal of 3 bases from V and 4 bases from J, the junction contained 4 bases not matched to a gene. Here the CDR3 reads CSASGGSADTQYF. CDR3 sequence (DNA): TGCAGTGCTAGCGGCGGGAGCGCAGATACGCAGTATTTT.

This clonotype has a handful of counts. This chain joins TRBV5-1 and TRBJ2-1, with unresolved D. Germline lookup yields CDR1 SGHRS and CDR2 YFSETQ. This CDR3 comprises 16 residues. V lost 0 bases and J lost 0, with 10 bases in between. CDR3 amino acids: CASSLASYPSYNEQFF. CDR3 DNA sequence: TGCGCCAGCAGCTTGGCCAGCTACCCCTCCTACAATGAGCAGTTCTTC.

This clonotype turned up a few times. The rearrangement uses TRBV10-3 and TRBJ2-2; D is possibly TRBD1 (6 bases). Looked up from germline, CDR1 is ENHRY and CDR2 is SYGVKD. The ends were cut back, 3 bases at V and 7 bases at J, with 15 bases in the middle. This CDR3 spans 15 amino acids. CDR3 region: CAISDRTGNGGELFF. The CDR3 coding sequence is TGTGCCATCAGTGACCGCACAGGGAATGGCGGGGAGCTGTTTTTT.

The chain recombines TRBV7-3 with TRBJ2-1, with TRBD2 identical over 14 bases. V was pared by 5 bases and J by 6 bases, with 6 bases of the junction left unmatched. The CDR3 consists of 16 residues. Per the germline V gene, CDR1 is SGHTA and CDR2 is FQGTGA. CDR3 loop: CASSTGLAGVANEQFF. CDR3 coding DNA: TGTGCCAGCAGCACGGGACTAGCGGGAGTGGCCAATGAGCAGTTCTTC.

This chain uses TRBV3-1 with TRBJ1-1; the D is unclear. The V and J ends lost 0 bases and 2 bases respectively, with 7 bases between them. Germline-derived CDR1 and CDR2 are LGHDT and YNNKEL (reference sequence). This CDR3 has 14 amino acids. CDR3 bases: TGTGCCAGCAGCCAAGATCAGCCAAACACTGAAGCTTTCTTT. Protein sequence: CASSQDQPNTEAFF.

This clonotype has just a few counts. The chain links TRBV10-2 to TRBJ2-1; 13 nucleotides match TRBD2. The CDR3 is 17 amino acids. V lost 6 bases, J lost 4 bases, and 9 bases stayed unmatched. CDR1 WSHSY and CDR2 SAAADI come from the germline V gene. CDR3 residues: CASRSGLAGESYNEQFF. The CDR3 DNA follows: TGCGCCAGCAGATCCGGACTAGCGGGAGAAAGTTACAATGAGCAGTTCTTC.

This clonotype was picked up a small number of times. The chain combines TRBV7-9 with TRBJ2-4, with 13 bases aligning to TRBD2. The CDR3 covers 15 residues. Germline V CDR1 and CDR2: SEHNR, FQNEAQ (reference sequence). V shed 5 bases and J 8 bases; nucleotides not matched to a gene: 6. Here the CDR3 DNA reads TGTGCCAGCAGCCCCAGGACTAGCGGGGGAGACATTCAGTACTTC. It codes for CASSPRTSGGDIQYF.

The table lists this clonotype with a few counts. The chain recombines TRBV27 with TRBJ2-5, with a tentative D call TRBD1 (6 bases). V was cut by 3 bases and J by 3 bases, with 14 bases left in between. CDR1 and CDR2 (germline): MNHEY, SMNVEV (reference sequence). The CDR3 length is 15 residues. The DNA of the CDR3 is TGTGCCAGCAGTTTCCAGAAACAGGGTGAAGAGACCCAGTACTTC. Translated: CASSFQKQGEETQYF.

This clonotype was picked up a small number of times. The V and J genes are TRBV28 and TRBJ2-3, with D perhaps matching TRBD1 (6 bases). Germline V CDR1 and CDR2: MDHEN, SYDVKM. The germline V and J ends were trimmed by 5 bases and 3 bases, with 12 bases remaining between them. The CDR3 runs to 14 residues. The CDR3 protein is CASSIKGQTDTQYF. CDR3 nucleotide sequence: TGTGCCAGCAGTATAAAAGGACAGACAGATACGCAGTATTTT.

This clonotype has more than one count but fewer than ten. The genes are TRBV10-3 and TRBJ2-5, with D perhaps matching TRBD2 (6 bases). The CDR3 length is 12 residues. V lost 6 bases to trimming and J lost 9 bases, with 14 bases between them. CDR1 is ENHRY, CDR2 SYGVKD, per germline. The CDR3 reads CAISKPGDPQYF. The DNA for the CDR3 is TGTGCCATCAGCAAGCCGGGGGACCCCCAGTACTTC.

This clonotype was observed a handful of times. V is TRBV12-5 and J is TRBJ2-7; no clear D gene. Trimming pared 6 bases from V and 2 bases from J, leaving 5 bases between. CDR3 size: 11 residues. Germline V gives CDR1 LGHNT, CDR2 FRNRAP. The CDR3 here is CASGPPYEQYV. In DNA form, the CDR3 reads TGTGCTAGTGGACCCCCCTACGAGCAGTACGTC.

This clonotype was counted between two and nine times. The V gene is TRBV12-3 or TRBV12-4, the J gene TRBJ2-2, with TRBD1 matching over 12 bases. V shed 6 bases, J shed 2 bases, and the junction held 7 bases outside the gene matches. CDR3 length: 17 residues. The CDR3 spells CASRAGTGGGNTGELFF. The CDR3 DNA follows: TGTGCCAGCAGAGCCGGGACAGGGGGCGGAAACACCGGGGAGCTGTTTTTT.

This clonotype was found a few times. The chain has TRBV20-1 and TRBJ2-4; D possibly matches TRBD1 or TRBD2 (5 bases each). The CDR3 length is 14 residues. CDR1 DFQATT and CDR2 SNEGSKA come from the germline V gene (reference sequence). V lost 6 bases, J lost 1 base, and 13 bases lay in between. CDR3: CSATGTSAKNIQYF. CDR3 DNA sequence: TGCAGTGCAACCGGGACCTCGGCCAAAAACATTCAGTACTTC.